Each of the 5 T cell receptor beta chains below was sequenced from the same sample in a study of cytomegalovirus exposure and HLA in healthy donors. PCR primers comprised 60 Vbeta and 13 Jbeta primers. Generated by immunoSEQ multiplex PCR, the TCRdb table keeps only in-frame clones and is missing some. The sample gives some 180,000 clones, roughly three quarters of which show up once; 2.9% is in the top ten. Sequenced: PBMCs. These receptors came from a male donor in good health and CMV-seronegative.

The chain couples TRBV9 to TRBJ1-5; 8 nucleotides agree with TRBD1. This CDR3 is built from 15 residues. Germline V lookup: CDR1 SGDLS, CDR2 YYNGEE. The J segment lost 4 bases and the V segment lost 4 bases, leaving 7 bases of the junction unmatched. CDR3 loop: CASSSGQAGNQPQHF. CDR3 sequence (DNA): TGTGCCAGCAGCTCGGGACAGGCCGGGAATCAGCCCCAGCATTTT.

The V and J genes are TRBV11-2 and TRBJ2-1; TRBD2 is a possible D gene (5 bases). Germline V CDR1 and CDR2: SGHAT, FQNNGV. There are 12 residues in the CDR3. Trimming shortened V by 0 bases and J by 9 bases, and 6 bases separated the two germline ends. The CDR3 here is CASSLDRGEQFF. In nucleotides, the CDR3 is TGTGCCAGCAGCTTAGATCGGGGTGAGCAGTTCTTC.

The chain is built from TRBV28 and TRBJ1-5; D is ambiguous. This CDR3 has 14 amino acids. CDR1 MDHEN and CDR2 SYDVKM come from the germline V gene. The V gene lost 2 bases and the J gene lost 3 bases, with 8 bases spanning the gap. The CDR3 spells CASSLEQFNQPQHF. DNA of the CDR3: TGTGCCAGCAGTTTAGAACAGTTCAATCAGCCCCAGCATTTT. The variable domain in full, completed from reference TRBV28 and TRBJ1-5, reads DVKVTQSSRYLVKRTGEKVFLECVQDMDHENMFWYRQDPGLGLRLIYFSYDVKMKEKGDIPEGYSVSREKKERFSLILESASTNQTSMYLCASSLEQFNQPQHFGDGTRLSIL.

The chain joins TRBV12-5 to TRBJ2-2; 8 nucleotides align to TRBD1. CDR1 and CDR2 from the germline V gene are LGHNT and FRNRAP. The CDR3 spans 15 residues. J lost 7 bases, V lost 3 bases, and 7 bases had no gene match. CDR3 nucleotide sequence: TGTGCTAGTGGTTTAGAGGACAGGGTTGGCGGGGAGCTGTTTTTT. Translated, it gives CASGLEDRVGGELFF.

CDR3 sequence reads: CASSLLDRGNQPQHF. CDR3 in DNA: TGTGCCAGCAGTCTCCTAGACAGGGGGAATCAGCCCCAGCATTTT. The V and J genes are TRBV28 and TRBJ1-5, with 9 bases lining up with TRBD1. There are 15 residues in the CDR3. With 5 bases clipped from V and 4 bases from J, the junction kept 6 bases outside the gene matches. Germline values: CDR1 MDHEN, CDR2 SYDVKM.